This T cell receptor beta chain originates from a study of cytomegalovirus exposure and HLA in healthy donors. The PCR made use of 60 Vbeta and 13 Jbeta primers. TCRdb's copy holds only in-frame clones and misses some; the assay was immunoSEQ multiplex PCR. The table has more than 75,000 clones, approximately 90% seen once. The CDR3 length is 14 residues. Trimming left V 0 bases short and J 8 bases short, with 10 bases between. CDR1 is MNHEY, CDR2 SMNVEV, per germline (reference sequence). Material for sequencing was PBMCs. The V call is TRBV27, the J call TRBJ1-4, with D possibly TRBD1 on 5 matching bases. This TCR was recovered from a man aged 18 to 29 in good health and CMV-seronegative. The CDR3 DNA reads as TGTGCCAGCAGTTTATCAAGGGGCGGAGAAAAACTGTTTTTT. It specifies CASSLSRGGEKLFF.